These T cell receptor beta chains were read from a single sample in a study of blood T cells in healthy people across ages. MiXCR, run by TCRdb on the 5' RACE reads, gives a single entry per CDR3 protein. The data show about 570,000 distinct CDR3 sequences, about 27% seen once. These same data were also listed under a study on T cells of mothers and their children.

Sequenced input: blood. Receptor source: a boy between 2 and 10 years old in good health. The CDR3 runs from the conserved cysteine through the conserved F or W. Each record gives: V gene, D gene, CDR3 length, clone size, J gene, CDR3 DNA, CDR3 protein. A D gene is named only where the DNA matches it firmly. Some rows have no size entry. The others give once, few or many, or a class for an expanded clone.

V gene: TRBV5-5
D gene: TRBD2
CDR3 length: 14
clone size: few
J gene: TRBJ2-7
CDR3 DNA: TGTGCCAGCAGCTGGACTAGCGGGCCGTACGAGCAGTACTTC
CDR3 protein: CASSWTSGPYEQYF

V gene: TRBV12-3/TRBV12-4
D gene: NA
CDR3 length: 15
clone size: NA
J gene: TRBJ1-1
CDR3 DNA: TGTGCCAGCAGTCCTCCGGGACGCCCGCTCGCTGAAGCTTTCTTT
CDR3 protein: CASSPPGRPLAEAFF

V gene: TRBV2
D gene: TRBD1
CDR3 length: 14
clone size: few
J gene: TRBJ1-2
CDR3 DNA: TGTGCCAGCAGCCAGACGGGACAGGGGAATGGCTACACCTTC
CDR3 protein: CASSQTGQGNGYTF

V gene: TRBV20-1
D gene: NA
CDR3 length: 14
clone size: few
J gene: TRBJ2-7
CDR3 DNA: TGCAGTGCTAGAGCTCAGGATTTGTCGGGGGAGCAGTACTTC
CDR3 protein: CSARAQDLSGEQYF

V gene: TRBV20-1
D gene: NA
CDR3 length: 13
clone size: NA
J gene: TRBJ2-7
CDR3 DNA: TGCAGTGCTAGGTCCGCAGACGCCTACGAGCAGTACTTC
CDR3 protein: CSARSADAYEQYF

V gene: TRBV10-2
D gene: NA
CDR3 length: 13
clone size: few
J gene: TRBJ2-1
CDR3 DNA: TGCGCCAGCAAAGCGGTAGGGTACAATGAGCAGTTCTTC
CDR3 protein: CASKAVGYNEQFF

V gene: TRBV10-3
D gene: NA
CDR3 length: 13
clone size: NA
J gene: TRBJ2-5
CDR3 DNA: TGTGCCACCCGACTAGGAGTTAAAGAGACCCAGTACTTC
CDR3 protein: CATRLGVKETQYF

V gene: TRBV7-2
D gene: NA
CDR3 length: 13
clone size: few
J gene: TRBJ2-5
CDR3 DNA: TGTGCCAGCAGCCCACACTTCCAAGAGACCCAGTACTTC
CDR3 protein: CASSPHFQETQYF

V gene: TRBV25-1
D gene: TRBD1
CDR3 length: 14
clone size: NA
J gene: TRBJ1-2
CDR3 DNA: TGTGCCAGCAGTGAGATGACAGGGCAGTATGGCTACACCTTC
CDR3 protein: CASSEMTGQYGYTF

V gene: TRBV29-1
D gene: NA
CDR3 length: 12
clone size: few
J gene: TRBJ1-1
CDR3 DNA: TGCAGCTTCCGCGTGGGGAGGACTGAAGCTTTCTTT
CDR3 protein: CSFRVGRTEAFF

V gene: TRBV6-5
D gene: TRBD2
CDR3 length: 19
clone size: NA
J gene: TRBJ2-1
CDR3 DNA: TGTGCCAGCAGTCATTCGACCTACGGGACTAGCGGGAGTCAAGATGAGCAGTTCTTC
CDR3 protein: CASSHSTYGTSGSQDEQFF

V gene: TRBV7-2
D gene: TRBD1
CDR3 length: 15
clone size: few
J gene: TRBJ2-1
CDR3 DNA: TGTGCCAGCAGCTTATCAGGGGGAACGAACAATGAGCAGTTCTTC
CDR3 protein: CASSLSGGTNNEQFF

V gene: TRBV12-3/TRBV12-4
D gene: TRBD1
CDR3 length: 15
clone size: NA
J gene: TRBJ2-7
CDR3 DNA: TGTGCCAGCAGCCCGGGACAGGGGGTAGCCCGCGAGCAGTACTTC
CDR3 protein: CASSPGQGVAREQYF

V gene: TRBV12-3/TRBV12-4
D gene: TRBD2
CDR3 length: 13
clone size: NA
J gene: TRBJ2-7
CDR3 DNA: TGTGCCAGCTTTGCGGGAGGGTCCTACGAGCAGTACTTC
CDR3 protein: CASFAGGSYEQYF

V gene: TRBV10-3
D gene: NA
CDR3 length: 13
clone size: NA
J gene: TRBJ1-2
CDR3 DNA: TGTGCCATCAGGGGGACGGGAAACTATAGCTACACCTTC
CDR3 protein: CAIRGTGNYSYTF

V gene: TRBV7-3
D gene: NA
CDR3 length: 12
clone size: few
J gene: TRBJ2-5
CDR3 DNA: TGTGCCAGCAGCCCCGATAGGCAGACCCAGTACTTC
CDR3 protein: CASSPDRQTQYF

V gene: TRBV5-4
D gene: NA
CDR3 length: 13
clone size: once
J gene: TRBJ1-2
CDR3 DNA: TGTGCCAGCAGCCTTTACGGCCTCTATGGCTACACCTTC
CDR3 protein: CASSLYGLYGYTF

V gene: TRBV5-1
D gene: NA
CDR3 length: 14
clone size: few
J gene: TRBJ2-7
CDR3 DNA: TGCGCCAGCAGCTTGGGACCTCCGGACTACGAGCAGTACTTC
CDR3 protein: CASSLGPPDYEQYF

V gene: TRBV18
D gene: NA
CDR3 length: 15
clone size: NA
J gene: TRBJ2-7
CDR3 DNA: TGTGCCAGCTCACCAAGGGGCGCGGGTGTCTACGGGCAGTACTTC
CDR3 protein: CASSPRGAGVYGQYF

V gene: TRBV5-1
D gene: NA
CDR3 length: 19
clone size: few
J gene: TRBJ2-5
CDR3 DNA: TGCGCCAGCAGCTTGCGTTTGGCGGCGGGATTCCCCCCGAGGGAGACCCAGTACTTC
CDR3 protein: CASSLRLAAGFPPRETQYF

V gene: TRBV7-9
D gene: TRBD1
CDR3 length: 17
clone size: few
J gene: TRBJ2-6
CDR3 DNA: TGTGCCAGCCCTACGACCGAACAGGGGCCAGGGGCCAACGTCCTGACTTTC
CDR3 protein: CASPTTEQGPGANVLTF

V gene: TRBV10-3
D gene: TRBD2
CDR3 length: 15
clone size: few
J gene: TRBJ2-7
CDR3 DNA: TGTGCCATCGGGGGTGGGGGGGGATACCCTGGAGAGCAGTACTTC
CDR3 protein: CAIGGGGGYPGEQYF

V gene: TRBV3-1
D gene: TRBD1
CDR3 length: 17
clone size: NA
J gene: TRBJ2-2
CDR3 DNA: TGTGCCAGCAGCCCTCGGGGACAGGGGGCGGTCACCGGGGAGCTGTTTTTT
CDR3 protein: CASSPRGQGAVTGELFF

V gene: TRBV7-2
D gene: NA
CDR3 length: 14
clone size: few
J gene: TRBJ2-1
CDR3 DNA: TGTGCCAGCAGGTCTCTAGTCTCCTACAATGAGCAGTTCTTC
CDR3 protein: CASRSLVSYNEQFF

V gene: TRBV20-1
D gene: NA
CDR3 length: 15
clone size: few
J gene: TRBJ1-2
CDR3 DNA: TGCAGTGCTAAAAAGGCCCAGGCCGGTTTCTATGGCTACACCTTC
CDR3 protein: CSAKKAQAGFYGYTF

V gene: TRBV14
D gene: NA
CDR3 length: 13
clone size: NA
J gene: TRBJ2-4
CDR3 DNA: TGTGCCAGCAGCCGAGGAGCCAAAAACATTCGGTACTTC
CDR3 protein: CASSRGAKNIRYF

V gene: TRBV6-6
D gene: TRBD2
CDR3 length: 16
clone size: NA
J gene: TRBJ2-7
CDR3 DNA: TGTGCCAGCAGTTACGTGGGACTAGCGGGAGTCGACGAGCAGTACTTC
CDR3 protein: CASSYVGLAGVDEQYF

V gene: TRBV6-5
D gene: TRBD2
CDR3 length: 18
clone size: NA
J gene: TRBJ2-1
CDR3 DNA: TGTGCCAGCAGTTCTCCTGGACTAGCGCTTAGCTCCTACAATGAGCAGTTCTTC
CDR3 protein: CASSSPGLALSSYNEQFF

V gene: TRBV7-2
D gene: TRBD2
CDR3 length: 15
clone size: many
J gene: TRBJ2-5
CDR3 DNA: TGTGCCAGCAGCTTAGAACTAGCGGCCCAAGAGACCCAGTACTTC
CDR3 protein: CASSLELAAQETQYF

V gene: TRBV21-1
D gene: NA
CDR3 length: 15
clone size: NA
J gene: TRBJ2-7
CDR3 DNA: TGTGCCAGCAGCAAGCCCACAGGGGGCCTCAACGAGCAGTACTTC
CDR3 protein: CASSKPTGGLNEQYF

V gene: TRBV27
D gene: TRBD2
CDR3 length: 14
clone size: NA
J gene: TRBJ2-3
CDR3 DNA: TGTGCCAGCAGTTCCGGGAGGACCACAGATACGCAGTATTTT
CDR3 protein: CASSSGRTTDTQYF

V gene: TRBV4-1
D gene: TRBD1
CDR3 length: 17
clone size: few
J gene: TRBJ1-1
CDR3 DNA: TGCGCCAGCAGCCACCTGACAGGGGGATCGACGAAACCTGAAGCTTTCTTT
CDR3 protein: CASSHLTGGSTKPEAFF

V gene: TRBV12-3/TRBV12-4
D gene: NA
CDR3 length: 12
clone size: NA
J gene: TRBJ2-7
CDR3 DNA: TGTGCCAGCAGTTTTCACGGCTACGAGCAGTACTTC
CDR3 protein: CASSFHGYEQYF

V gene: TRBV29-1
D gene: TRBD1
CDR3 length: 13
clone size: few
J gene: TRBJ1-2
CDR3 DNA: TGCAGCGTTCTACACCGGGACAGGGATGGCTACACCTTC
CDR3 protein: CSVLHRDRDGYTF

V gene: TRBV3-1
D gene: NA
CDR3 length: 17
clone size: NA
J gene: TRBJ1-1
CDR3 DNA: TGTGCCAGCAGCCAAGATGGCACGAGAGGGGTTGGCACTGAAGCTTTCTTT
CDR3 protein: CASSQDGTRGVGTEAFF

V gene: TRBV9
D gene: TRBD2
CDR3 length: 16
clone size: NA
J gene: TRBJ2-1
CDR3 DNA: TGTGCCAGCTCCACAGGATCGGGGGGAAGCGACAATGAGCAGTTCTTC
CDR3 protein: CASSTGSGGSDNEQFF

V gene: TRBV11-2
D gene: NA
CDR3 length: 15
clone size: NA
J gene: TRBJ1-4
CDR3 DNA: TGTGCCAGCAGCTTAGATTACGGGATTAGTGAAAAACTGTTTTTT
CDR3 protein: CASSLDYGISEKLFF

V gene: TRBV6-2/TRBV6-3
D gene: NA
CDR3 length: 11
clone size: NA
J gene: TRBJ1-2
CDR3 DNA: TGTGCCAGCGGGGCGAACTATGGCTACACCTTC
CDR3 protein: CASGANYGYTF

V gene: TRBV7-9
D gene: NA
CDR3 length: 15
clone size: few
J gene: TRBJ1-1
CDR3 DNA: TGTGCCAGCAGCTCGCCACAGGGTTCGAACACTGAAGCTTTCTTT
CDR3 protein: CASSSPQGSNTEAFF

V gene: TRBV11-3
D gene: NA
CDR3 length: 13
clone size: NA
J gene: TRBJ2-3
CDR3 DNA: TGTGCCAGCAGCCCGACCGGCGCAGATACGCAGTATTTT
CDR3 protein: CASSPTGADTQYF

V gene: TRBV5-8
D gene: NA
CDR3 length: 16
clone size: few
J gene: TRBJ2-3
CDR3 DNA: TGTGCCAGCAGCTTGGGGCGCGGGCCCCTCACAGATACGCAGTATTTT
CDR3 protein: CASSLGRGPLTDTQYF

V gene: TRBV4-1
D gene: NA
CDR3 length: 17
clone size: NA
J gene: TRBJ2-7
CDR3 DNA: TGCGCCAGCAGCCAAGACTCGGGAAATTTGGGCTCCTACGAGCAGTACTTC
CDR3 protein: CASSQDSGNLGSYEQYF

V gene: TRBV11-2
D gene: NA
CDR3 length: 12
clone size: NA
J gene: TRBJ1-2
CDR3 DNA: TGTGCCAGCAGCCCGGGGACGGGTGGCTACACCTTC
CDR3 protein: CASSPGTGGYTF

V gene: TRBV7-2
D gene: NA
CDR3 length: 12
clone size: NA
J gene: TRBJ2-5
CDR3 DNA: TGTGCCAGCAGCCCTTACAAGGGGACCCAGTACTTC
CDR3 protein: CASSPYKGTQYF

V gene: TRBV20-1
D gene: NA
CDR3 length: 12
clone size: NA
J gene: TRBJ2-4
CDR3 DNA: TGCAGTGCTAGAAGGGGGCCGGGACTGTATTCCTTC
CDR3 protein: CSARRGPGLYSF

V gene: TRBV5-1
D gene: TRBD1
CDR3 length: 16
clone size: NA
J gene: TRBJ2-1
CDR3 DNA: TGCGCCAGCAGCTTGGGGCTGGGACAGACTTACAATGAGCAGTTCTTC
CDR3 protein: CASSLGLGQTYNEQFF

V gene: TRBV7-2
D gene: TRBD1
CDR3 length: 14
clone size: once
J gene: TRBJ1-4
CDR3 DNA: TGTGCCAGCAGCCTCGACAGGGCAGATGAAAAACTGTTTTTT
CDR3 protein: CASSLDRADEKLFF

V gene: TRBV29-1
D gene: NA
CDR3 length: 13
clone size: few
J gene: TRBJ2-2
CDR3 DNA: TGCAGCGTTGATGCGGTTAACACCGGGGAGCTGTTTTTT
CDR3 protein: CSVDAVNTGELFF

V gene: TRBV10-3
D gene: TRBD1
CDR3 length: 13
clone size: many
J gene: TRBJ2-7
CDR3 DNA: TGTGCCACCGGGACAGGGCTGTCCTACGAGCAGTACTTC
CDR3 protein: CATGTGLSYEQYF

V gene: TRBV12-3/TRBV12-4
D gene: TRBD2
CDR3 length: 15
clone size: NA
J gene: TRBJ2-3
CDR3 DNA: TGTGCCAGCAGTCTGACTAGCGGGATGATTGATACGCAGTATTTT
CDR3 protein: CASSLTSGMIDTQYF

V gene: TRBV6-2/TRBV6-3
D gene: NA
CDR3 length: 13
clone size: few
J gene: TRBJ1-5
CDR3 DNA: TGTGCCAGCAGTTGGGAGGGGAACCAGCCCCAGCATTTT
CDR3 protein: CASSWEGNQPQHF

V gene: TRBV20-1
D gene: TRBD1
CDR3 length: 13
clone size: NA
J gene: TRBJ2-7
CDR3 DNA: TGCAGTGCCCATGGGACAGGGCTCTACGAGCAGTACTTC
CDR3 protein: CSAHGTGLYEQYF

V gene: TRBV20-1
D gene: TRBD2
CDR3 length: 16
clone size: few
J gene: TRBJ2-7
CDR3 DNA: TGCAGTGCCAGAAGCAGTTCTAGCGGGAGTGGGTACGAGCAGTACTTC
CDR3 protein: CSARSSSSGSGYEQYF

V gene: TRBV19
D gene: NA
CDR3 length: 14
clone size: NA
J gene: TRBJ2-5
CDR3 DNA: TGTGCCAGTAACCCCCGAGACGCGCAAGAGACCCAGTACTTC
CDR3 protein: CASNPRDAQETQYF